The 22 T cell receptor beta chains in this list originate from one sample, sequenced in a study of T cell responses to AZD1222 COVID-19 vaccine. The table came from immunoSEQ multiplex PCR; TCRdb's copy has only in-frame clones and leaves some out. The sample records about 94,000 clones, around 87% being singletons. The specimen comprised peripheral blood, sampled 28 days after the second AZD1222 dose. These receptors were collected from an adult who received the AZD1222 COVID-19 vaccine.

This clone was counted a single time. The chain recombines TRBV6-5 with TRBJ1-5, with D maybe TRBD1 (5 bases). CDR3 length equals 15 residues. The germline gives CDR1 MNHEY, CDR2 SVGAGI. Trimming stripped 2 bases from V and 4 bases from J, with 12 bases between. DNA of the CDR3: TGTGCCAGCAGTTACCCCCGGGACGGTAATCAGCCCCAGCATTTT. Translation: CASSYPRDGNQPQHF.

The chain employs TRBV25-1 and TRBJ2-1; D call uncertain. V dropped 0 bases and J dropped 6 bases, with 6 bases sitting between them. Per the germline V gene, CDR1 is MGHDK and CDR2 is SYGVNS. CDR3 length: 13 amino acids. CDR3 amino acids: CASSEYVGNEQFF. CDR3 DNA: TGTGCCAGCAGTGAATATGTCGGCAATGAGCAGTTCTTC. Full variable domain (rest looked up from reference TRBV25-1 and TRBJ2-1): EADIYQTPRYLVIGTGKKITLECSQTMGHDKMYWYQQDPGMELHLIHYSYGVNSTEKGDLSSESTVSRIRTEHFPLTLESARPSHTSQYLCASSEYVGNEQFFGPGTRLTVL.

CDR3 bases: TGTGCCAGCAGCTTGTCAAGTACAGGAAACTATGGCTACACCTTC. Encoded protein: CASSLSSTGNYGYTF. The chain combines TRBV7-6 with TRBJ1-2; D is perhaps TRBD1 (5 bases). The germline V gene has CDR1 SGHVS and CDR2 FNYEAQ. Trimming removed 3 bases from V and 2 bases from J, with 13 bases in between. CDR3 length equals 15 residues. The variable domain in full, with the rest retrieved from reference TRBV7-6 and TRBJ1-2, is GAGVSQSPRYKVTKRGQDVALRCDPISGHVSLYWYRQALGQGPEFLTYFNYEAQQDKSGLPNDRFSAERPEGSISTLTIQRTEQRDSAMYRCASSLSSTGNYGYTFGSGTRLTVV.

The chain employs TRBV10-2 and TRBJ1-6; weak D call: TRBD1 (6 bases). Germline loops: CDR1 WSHSY, CDR2 SAAADI. Trimming left V 8 bases short and J 0 bases short, with 14 bases between. The CDR3 extends over 16 amino acids. CDR3 in amino acids: CASLGAGSSYNSPLHF. CDR3 DNA: TGCGCCAGCCTGGGGGCCGGTAGCTCCTATAATTCACCCCTCCACTTT.

The sample holds a few counts of this clone. This chain uses TRBV6-1 with TRBJ1-5; D remains ambiguous. This CDR3 spans 13 amino acids. CDR1 MNHNS and CDR2 SASEGT come from the germline V gene. Trimming took off 4 bases at V and 7 bases at J, with 11 bases between the two ends. CDR3 sequence reads: CASSAAQRQPQHF. In DNA form, the CDR3 reads TGTGCCAGCAGTGCCGCCCAAAGGCAGCCCCAGCATTTT.

This chain joins TRBV30 and TRBJ1-2, with D perhaps matching TRBD1 (5 bases). Germline V gene sequence: CDR1 GTSNPN, CDR2 SVGIG (reference sequence). The CDR3 spans 12 residues. Trimming took off 7 bases at V and 0 bases at J, with 9 bases between the two ends. The CDR3 loop reads CASRGTNYGYTF. In DNA form, the CDR3 reads TGTGCCTCCCGGGGGACTAACTATGGCTACACCTTC.

V gene TRBV5-4 combines with J gene TRBJ2-5; the match to TRBD2 covers 8 bases. Trimming took 0 bases from V and 3 from J; bases not matched to a gene: 13. In germline, CDR1 is SGHNT, CDR2 YYREEE (reference sequence). The length of the CDR3 is 18 residues. The DNA of the CDR3 is TGTGCCAGCAGCTTGGGGGGCGGGCTAGCGGGCATCAAAGAGACCCAGTACTTC. Translation gives CASSLGGGLAGIKETQYF.

This rearrangement joins TRBV2 to TRBJ1-4, with unresolved D. Trimming removed 8 bases at V and 0 bases at J, with 10 bases between. CDR3 size: 14 residues. Germline lookup yields CDR1 SNHLY and CDR2 FYNNEI. CDR3 amino acids: CASRFTSTNEKLFF. In DNA form, the CDR3 reads TGTGCCAGCCGTTTTACTTCAACTAATGAAAAACTGTTTTTT.

This clone has more than one count but fewer than ten. The rearrangement links TRBV9 to TRBJ1-3; no reliable D call. Germline CDR1 and CDR2: SGDLS and YYNGEE. V lost 2 bases and J 8 bases, leaving 17 bases between the germline ends. The CDR3 is 15 residues long. Written as DNA, the CDR3 is TGTGCCAGCAGCGTCCAGGTGGCCTTCGGGGACACCATATATTTT. Translated, it gives CASSVQVAFGDTIYF.

The chain couples TRBV27 to TRBJ1-5; D is uncertain. V lost 2 bases and J 0 bases, leaving 17 bases between the germline ends. The CDR3 runs 18 residues. Germline loops: CDR1 MNHEY, CDR2 SMNVEV (reference sequence). CDR3 residues: CASSLRSGSLNSNQPQHF. As DNA, the CDR3 is TGTGCCAGCAGTTTAAGATCGGGCAGCCTGAATAGCAATCAGCCCCAGCATTTT.

The J gene is TRBJ2-2, the V gene TRBV9, with 12 bases aligning to TRBD2. The trim removed 1 base at V and 4 bases at J, leaving 11 bases unmatched. CDR1 is SGDLS and CDR2 is YYNGEE in the germline V gene. This CDR3 is 19 amino acids long. CDR3 in DNA: TGTGCCAGCAGCGTAAGCCCTAGGAGGGGACTAGCGGGCACCGGGGAGCTGTTTTTT. Its protein is CASSVSPRRGLAGTGELFF.

The genes are TRBV5-4 and TRBJ2-1, with 11 bases matching TRBD2. The germline V gene encodes CDR1 SGHNT and CDR2 YYREEE (reference sequence). There are 17 residues in the CDR3. Trimming removed 5 bases from V and 0 bases from J; junction bases left unmatched: 7. Here the CDR3 DNA reads TGTGCCAGCAGTATAGGGACTAGCGGCCCCTCCTACAATGAGCAGTTCTTC. It codes for CASSIGTSGPSYNEQFF.

The rearrangement joins TRBV28 to TRBJ2-2; no reliable D call. Trimming shortened V by 7 bases and J by 7 bases, and 7 bases separated the two germline ends. The CDR3 contains 11 residues. Looked up from germline, CDR1 is MDHEN and CDR2 is SYDVKM. Here the CDR3 reads CASMGYGELFF. Written as DNA, the CDR3 is TGTGCCAGCATGGGGTACGGGGAGCTGTTTTTT.

The chain has TRBV20-1 and TRBJ1-2, with D unclear. Looked up from germline, CDR1 is DFQATT and CDR2 is SNEGSKA (reference sequence). V lost 6 bases to trimming and J lost 6 bases, with 8 bases between them. The CDR3 has 10 amino acids. CDR3 sequence: CSATDDGYTF. CDR3 coding DNA: TGCAGTGCCACTGACGATGGCTACACCTTC.

V is TRBV9 and J is TRBJ1-5; 7 bases match TRBD1. From germline, CDR1 is SGDLS and CDR2 YYNGEE. Trimming cost V 3 bases and J 1 base; bases outside gene matches: 7. CDR3 size: 16 residues. CDR3 nucleotide sequence: TGTGCCAGCAGCGCGGGGGACAGATGGAGCAATCAGCCCCAGCATTTT. It encodes CASSAGDRWSNQPQHF. Looking up the rest from reference TRBV9 and TRBJ1-5 gives the full variable domain: DSGVTQTPKHLITATGQRVTLRCSPRSGDLSVYWYQQSLDQGLQFLIQYYNGEERAKGNILERFSAQQFPDLHSELNLSSLELGDSALYFCASSAGDRWSNQPQHFGDGTRLSIL.

This chain links TRBV2 with TRBJ1-4; 7 bases line up with TRBD1. This CDR3 comprises 18 residues. Germline V gene data show CDR1 as SNHLY and CDR2 as FYNNEI. V trimming: 1 base; J trimming: 4 bases; junction bases outside the gene matches: 12. The CDR3 reads CASSEDRGQLDNNEKLFF. Written as DNA, the CDR3 is TGTGCCAGCAGTGAAGACCGGGGACAGCTGGACAATAATGAAAAACTGTTTTTT.

The J gene is TRBJ2-5, the V gene TRBV11-1; 14 bases agree with TRBD2. From germline, CDR1 is SGHAT and CDR2 FQDESV (reference sequence). After removal of 5 bases from V and 4 bases from J, the junction contained 6 bases not matched to a gene. This CDR3 region has 16 residues. The CDR3 nucleotides are TGTGCCAGCAGCCCGACTAGCGGGGGGGAAGGAGAGACCCAGTACTTC. Its protein is CASSPTSGGEGETQYF.

V and J are TRBV7-6 and TRBJ2-1; 10 nucleotides line up with TRBD2. This CDR3 has 17 amino acids. Germline trimming cut 5 bases from V and 0 bases from J; bases unmatched to any gene: 7. Germline CDR1 reads SGHVS; CDR2 reads FNYEAQ. The CDR3 sequence: CASSQTSSGGSYNEQFF. In nucleotides, the CDR3 is TGTGCCAGCAGCCAAACCTCTAGCGGGGGCTCCTACAATGAGCAGTTCTTC.

The V gene is TRBV11-3, the J gene TRBJ2-5; 16 nucleotides align to TRBD2. CDR3 length: 17 residues. Trimming took 7 bases from V and 3 from J; bases not matched to a gene: 8. The germline V gene has CDR1 SGHNT and CDR2 YENEEA. DNA of the CDR3: TGTGCCAGCACTTTCGGGACTAGCGGGGGGGTAGAAGAGACCCAGTACTTC. Translating it yields CASTFGTSGGVEETQYF.

This chain links TRBV7-2 with TRBJ1-4; 7 bases agree with TRBD1. The CDR3 length is 19 residues. Germline trimming cut 4 bases from V and 3 bases from J; bases unmatched to any gene: 17. Germline V gene sequence: CDR1 SGHTA, CDR2 FQGNSA. As DNA, the CDR3 is TGTGCCAGCAGCTGGATCTTAGGGGGCGTCCCCGACCCTAATGAAAAACTGTTTTTT. As protein: CASSWILGGVPDPNEKLFF.

The chain combines TRBV10-3 with TRBJ1-1; D gene ambiguous. The ends were cut back, 3 bases at V and 1 base at J, with 6 bases in the middle. This CDR3 has 13 residues. Germline loops: CDR1 ENHRY, CDR2 SYGVKD. DNA of the CDR3: TGTGCCATCAGTGATGACCCGAACACTGAAGCTTTCTTT. Its translation is CAISDDPNTEAFF.

Only one count was recorded for this clone. J is TRBJ1-1 and V is TRBV11-3; no firm D call. This CDR3 comprises 14 residues. Trimming took off 1 base at V and 0 bases at J, with 6 bases between the two ends. In germline, CDR1 is SGHNT, CDR2 YENEEA. This CDR3 is CASSLAAVNTEAFF. CDR3 coding DNA: TGTGCCAGCAGCTTAGCAGCGGTGAACACTGAAGCTTTCTTT.